A selection of T cell receptor beta chains follows, all from one sample in a study of T-cell reconstitution after alpha-beta-depleted transplantation in children. TCRdb called the PCR reads again in MiXCR, with one record for every CDR3 protein. The sample lists around 300,000 distinct CDR3 sequences; roughly 11% were seen once. The sample consisted of peripheral blood, taken 180 days after TCRalphabeta/CD19-depleted stem cell transplant. These receptors all stem from a male patient under 10 years old who had a stem cell transplant for chronic granulomatous disease, so the T cells may come from the graft donor. Both conserved end residues are part of each CDR3. The D gene is left open where the match is weak. Clone sizes are given selectively: once, few, many, or a class where the clone is expanded.

TRBJ2-1 | - | TRBD2 | TRBV13 | CASTISAGALGNEQFF | TGTGCCAGCACCATATCAGCGGGAGCCTTAGGGAATGAGCAGTTCTTC
TRBJ2-1 | - | - | TRBV12-3/TRBV12-4 | CASSLVGYNEQSF | TGTGCCAGCAGTTTAGTGGGGTACAATGAGCAGTCCTTC
TRBJ2-1 | many | - | TRBV5-1 | CASSTANSVSYNEQFF | TGCGCCAGCAGCACGGCAAACAGTGTCTCCTACAATGAGCAGTTCTTC
TRBJ1-3 | - | TRBD1 | TRBV7-6 | CASSLAWHVSGGGLVYF | TGTGCCAGCAGCTTAGCCTGGCATGTGTCAGGGGGCGGCCTGGTATATTTT
TRBJ2-1 | many | - | TRBV20-1 | CSAPTSLANIYNEQFF | TGCAGTGCCCCAACTAGTCTAGCAAATATCTACAATGAGCAGTTCTTC
TRBJ2-5 | many | - | TRBV5-1 | CASSPPRPETQYF | TGCGCCAGCAGCCCACCCCGCCCGGAGACCCAGTACTTC
TRBJ1-5 | many | TRBD1 | TRBV7-8 | CASSWGQNQPQHF | TGTGCCAGCAGCTGGGGACAGAATCAGCCCCAGCATTTT
TRBJ2-5 | - | - | TRBV5-4 | CASSYGQYQETQYF | TGTGCCAGCAGCTACGGACAGTACCAAGAGACCCAGTACTTC
TRBJ2-2 | many | - | TRBV12-3/TRBV12-4 | CASSLEGWAGELFF | TGTGCCAGCAGTTTGGAGGGATGGGCCGGGGAGCTGTTTTTT
TRBJ2-5 | many | - | TRBV30 | CAWCSAQETQYF | TGTGCCTGGTGCAGCGCCCAAGAGACCCAGTACTTC
TRBJ2-7 | few | TRBD1 | TRBV2 | CASSAWDRVYEQYF | TGTGCCAGCAGCGCTTGGGACAGGGTATACGAGCAGTACTTC
TRBJ1-3 | few | - | TRBV6-5 | CASSLTTRGNTIYF | TGTGCCAGCAGTCTTACTACGAGGGGAAACACCATATATTTT
TRBJ1-5 | many | TRBD1 | TRBV27 | CASSFTGTERGQPQHF | TGTGCCAGCAGTTTCACCGGGACAGAGAGGGGACAGCCCCAGCATTTT
TRBJ2-3 | - | - | TRBV5-6 | CAMSLGGLRDTQYF | TGTGCCATGAGCCTCGGGGGCCTCAGAGATACGCAGTATTTT
TRBJ2-7 | many | TRBD1 | TRBV5-5 | CASSLRTGGTYEQYF | TGTGCCAGCAGCTTGAGAACAGGGGGGACCTACGAGCAGTACTTC
TRBJ2-3 | many | - | TRBV10-3 | CAISESTTDTQYF | TGTGCCATCAGTGAGTCAACCACAGATACGCAGTATTTT
TRBJ2-2 | many | TRBD1 | TRBV5-5 | CASSRDSANTGELFF | TGTGCCAGCAGCCGGGACAGCGCGAACACCGGGGAGCTGTTTTTT
TRBJ2-1 | many | - | TRBV6-4 | CASSEGMSSYNEQFF | TGTGCCAGCAGCGAAGGGATGAGCTCCTACAATGAGCAGTTCTTC
TRBJ2-1 | many | - | TRBV7-2 | CASSLSPAYNEQFF | TGTGCCAGCAGCTTATCCCCCGCATACAATGAGCAGTTCTTC
TRBJ2-7 | many | TRBD1 | TRBV6-5 | CASSETGGVGLLGYEQYF | TGTGCCAGCTCTGAGACAGGGGGAGTAGGCCTTCTGGGCTACGAGCAGTACTTC
TRBJ2-7 | many | - | TRBV28 | CASNGPQDEQYF | TGTGCCAGCAACGGCCCGCAGGACGAGCAGTACTTC
TRBJ2-7 | many | TRBD2 | TRBV5-1 | CASSSGQREFEQYF | TGCGCCAGCAGCTCCGGTCAGCGGGAGTTCGAGCAGTACTTC
TRBJ2-7 | many | TRBD1 | TRBV20-1 | CSARGDRVSYEQYF | TGCAGTGCTAGAGGGGACAGGGTCTCCTACGAGCAGTACTTC
TRBJ1-6 | few | TRBD1 | TRBV27 | CASSLVGTGHSPLHF | TGTGCCAGCAGTTTAGTAGGGACAGGGCATTCACCCCTCCACTTT
TRBJ2-7 | many | - | TRBV12-3/TRBV12-4 | CASSSGIHEQYF | TGTGCCAGCAGTTCAGGGATCCACGAGCAGTACTTC
TRBJ2-1 | many | TRBD1 | TRBV12-3/TRBV12-4 | CATGQGKLNEQFF | TGTGCCACGGGACAGGGAAAGTTAAATGAGCAGTTCTTC
TRBJ2-4 | many | - | TRBV11-2 | CASSLGTDLAKNIQYF | TGTGCCAGCAGCCTCGGGACCGATCTAGCCAAAAACATTCAGTACTTC
TRBJ2-7 | many | - | TRBV15 | CATSREQGPYEQYF | TGTGCCACCAGCAGAGAACAGGGACCTTACGAGCAGTACTTC
TRBJ1-2 | few | - | TRBV29-1 | CSVEVWSRGYTF | TGCAGCGTTGAAGTTTGGTCTCGAGGCTACACCTTC
TRBJ2-2 | many | TRBD2 | TRBV12-5 | CASSGAGLAGRGELFF | TGTGCTAGTAGTGGAGCGGGACTAGCGGGAAGGGGGGAGCTGTTTTTT
TRBJ2-5 | many | TRBD1 | TRBV2 | CASSEGTGLETQYF | TGTGCCAGCAGTGAGGGGACAGGGTTGGAGACCCAGTACTTC
TRBJ2-3 | many | - | TRBV15 | CATSRDLAGTSTDTQYF | TGTGCCACCAGCAGAGATCTGGCGGGAACTAGCACAGATACGCAGTATTTT
TRBJ2-5 | many | - | TRBV6-5 | CASSYSGSLQETQYF | TGTGCCAGCAGTTACTCCGGGTCCCTCCAAGAGACCCAGTACTTC
TRBJ1-3 | - | - | TRBV28 | CASSLGFGNTIYF | TGTGCCAGCAGTTTAGGGTTTGGAAACACCATATATTTT
TRBJ2-2 | many | - | TRBV19 | CASSIGRGAGELFF | TGTGCCAGTAGTATAGGGCGGGGCGCCGGGGAGCTGTTTTTT
TRBJ2-6 | many | - | TRBV4-1 | CASSQGSSVGTGANVLTF | TGCGCCAGCAGCCAAGGTTCCTCGGTGGGTACTGGGGCCAACGTCCTGACTTTC
TRBJ2-7 | many | - | TRBV29-1 | CSVGVGFYEQYF | TGCAGCGTGGGGGTAGGGTTCTACGAGCAGTACTTC
TRBJ2-1 | many | - | TRBV20-1 | CSAGAGTNEQFF | TGCAGTGCTGGGGCTGGTACAAATGAGCAGTTCTTC
TRBJ1-2 | many | TRBD1 | TRBV20-1 | CSARVGGQDYGYTF | TGCAGTGCTAGAGTAGGCGGACAGGACTATGGCTACACCTTC
TRBJ2-3 | many | - | TRBV12-3/TRBV12-4 | CASSKWGEGWGTDTQYF | TGTGCCAGTTCGAAATGGGGGGAAGGTTGGGGCACAGATACGCAGTATTTT